This T cell receptor (beta chain) was identified during a study of blood T cell repertoires in COVID-19. Study-level information: Sources were T cells, B-cell-depleted T cells, or PBMCs; the material itself was cDNA or gDNA.

Sequenced by immunoSEQ multiplex PCR; TCRdb stores in-frame clones only, minus some. The sample has about 270,000 clones; approximately 91% are singletons. Germline assignment: CDR1 KGHSH and CDR2 LQKENI. CDR3 length: 12 residues. V gave up 3 bases and J gave up 7 bases, with 10 bases separating them. This TCR was sampled from a woman aged 40 to 50 with acute COVID-19. The chain combines TRBV18 with TRBJ2-7, with a possible D match to TRBD1 (6 bases). Sequencing was performed on PBMCs or T cells enriched from blood (not recorded which). The CDR3 DNA sequence: TGTGCCAGCTCACCGGACAGTGGGGAGCAGTACTTC. As protein: CASSPDSGEQYF.